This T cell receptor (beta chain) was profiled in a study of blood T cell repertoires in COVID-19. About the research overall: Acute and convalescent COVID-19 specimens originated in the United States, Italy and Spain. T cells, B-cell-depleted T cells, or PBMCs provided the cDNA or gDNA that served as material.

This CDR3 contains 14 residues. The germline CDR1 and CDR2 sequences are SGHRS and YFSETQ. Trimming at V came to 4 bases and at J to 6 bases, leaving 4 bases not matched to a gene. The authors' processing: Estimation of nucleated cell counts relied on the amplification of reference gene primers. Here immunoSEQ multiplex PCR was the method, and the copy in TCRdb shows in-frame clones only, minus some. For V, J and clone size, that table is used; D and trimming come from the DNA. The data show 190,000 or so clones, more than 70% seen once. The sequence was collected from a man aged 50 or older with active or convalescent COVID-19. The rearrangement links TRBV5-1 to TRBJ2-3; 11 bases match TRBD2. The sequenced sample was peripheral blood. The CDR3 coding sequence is TGCGCCAGCAGCAATAGCGGGGGGGATGATACGCAGTATTTT. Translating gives CASSNSGGDDTQYF.